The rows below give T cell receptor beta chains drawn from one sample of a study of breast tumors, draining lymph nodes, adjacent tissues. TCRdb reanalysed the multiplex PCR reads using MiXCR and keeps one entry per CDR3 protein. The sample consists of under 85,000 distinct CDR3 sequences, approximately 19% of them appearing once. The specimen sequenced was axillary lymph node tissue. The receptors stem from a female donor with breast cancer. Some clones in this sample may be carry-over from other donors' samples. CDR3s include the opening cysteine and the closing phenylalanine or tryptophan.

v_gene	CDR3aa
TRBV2	CASSERPGGYEQYF
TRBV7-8	CASSLIWGNPQPQHF
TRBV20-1	CSAPDRFYEQYF
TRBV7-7	CASSLLGFQETQYF
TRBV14	CASSPGVRQYF
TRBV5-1	CASSIGGYGNQPQHF
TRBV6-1	CASSEGAGQKFYEQYF
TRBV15	CATSRDKGTGNQPQHF
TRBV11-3	CASSSPGLAGDTQYF
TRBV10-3	CAISVGGPNLPYEQYF
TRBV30	CAWSTLGVTLHF